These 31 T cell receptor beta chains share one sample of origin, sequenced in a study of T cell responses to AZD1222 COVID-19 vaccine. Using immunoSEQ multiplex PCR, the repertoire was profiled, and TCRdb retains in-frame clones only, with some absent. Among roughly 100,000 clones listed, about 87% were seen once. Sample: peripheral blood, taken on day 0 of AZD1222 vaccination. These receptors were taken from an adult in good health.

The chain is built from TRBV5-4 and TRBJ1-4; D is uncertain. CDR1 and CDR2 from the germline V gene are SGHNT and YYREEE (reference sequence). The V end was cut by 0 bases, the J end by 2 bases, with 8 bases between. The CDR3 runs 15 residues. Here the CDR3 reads CASSLGTNTNEKLFF. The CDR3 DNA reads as TGTGCCAGCAGCTTGGGTACAAATACTAATGAAAAACTGTTTTTT.

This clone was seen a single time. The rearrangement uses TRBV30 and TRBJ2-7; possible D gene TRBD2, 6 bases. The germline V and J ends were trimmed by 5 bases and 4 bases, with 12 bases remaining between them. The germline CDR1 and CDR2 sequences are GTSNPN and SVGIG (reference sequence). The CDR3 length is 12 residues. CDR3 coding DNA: TGTGCCTGGGGTAAACTAGCTTACGAGCAGTACTTC. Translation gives CAWGKLAYEQYF.

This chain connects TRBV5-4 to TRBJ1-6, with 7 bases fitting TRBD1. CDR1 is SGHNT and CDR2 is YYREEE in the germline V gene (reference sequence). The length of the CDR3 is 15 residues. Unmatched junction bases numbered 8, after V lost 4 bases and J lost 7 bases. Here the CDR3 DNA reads TGTGCCAGCAGCGGGTCGGGGACAGCAAATTCACCCCTCCACTTT. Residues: CASSGSGTANSPLHF.

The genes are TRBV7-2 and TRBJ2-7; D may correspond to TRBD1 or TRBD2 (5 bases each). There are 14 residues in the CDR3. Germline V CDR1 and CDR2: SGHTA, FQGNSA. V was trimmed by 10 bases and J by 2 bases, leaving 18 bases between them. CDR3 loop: CATKTRDAAYEQYF. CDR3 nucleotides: TGTGCCACGAAGACCCGGGACGCCGCCTACGAGCAGTACTTC.

CDR3 bases: TGTGCCAGCAGTGAAAGTCTAGCGGCCTACAATGAGCAGTTCTTC. It specifies CASSESLAAYNEQFF. This rearrangement joins TRBV6-1 to TRBJ2-1, with 7 bases matching TRBD2. Germline assignment: CDR1 MNHNS and CDR2 SASEGT. Trimming at V came to 2 bases and at J to 2 bases, leaving 3 bases not matched to a gene. The CDR3 covers 15 residues.

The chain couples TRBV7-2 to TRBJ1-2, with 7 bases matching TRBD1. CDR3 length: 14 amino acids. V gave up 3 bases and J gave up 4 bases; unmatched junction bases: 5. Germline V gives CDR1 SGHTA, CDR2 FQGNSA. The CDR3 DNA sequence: TGTGCCAGCAGCTTCGGCAGGGGGTCCTATGGCTACACCTTC. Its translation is CASSFGRGSYGYTF.

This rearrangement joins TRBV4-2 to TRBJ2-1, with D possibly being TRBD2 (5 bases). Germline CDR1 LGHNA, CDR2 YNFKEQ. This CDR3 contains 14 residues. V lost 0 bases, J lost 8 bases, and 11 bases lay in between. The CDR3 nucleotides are TGTGCCAGCAGCCAAGATCGGGGTCCGGATGAGCAGTTCTTC. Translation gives CASSQDRGPDEQFF.

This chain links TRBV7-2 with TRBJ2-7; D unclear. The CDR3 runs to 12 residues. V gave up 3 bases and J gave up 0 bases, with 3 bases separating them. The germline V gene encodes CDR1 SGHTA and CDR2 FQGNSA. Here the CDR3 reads CASSFISYEQYF. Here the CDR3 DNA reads TGTGCCAGCAGCTTCATCTCCTACGAGCAGTACTTC. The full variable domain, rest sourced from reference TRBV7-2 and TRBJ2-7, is GAGVSQSPSNKVTEKGKDVELRCDPISGHTALYWYRQSLGQGLEFLIYFQGNSAPDKSGLPSDRFSAERTGGSVSTLTIQRTQQEDSAVYLCASSFISYEQYFGPGTRLTVT.

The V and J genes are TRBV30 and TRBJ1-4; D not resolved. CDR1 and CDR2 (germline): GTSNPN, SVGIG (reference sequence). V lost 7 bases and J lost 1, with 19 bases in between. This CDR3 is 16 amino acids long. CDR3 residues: CASLTAGWGTNEKLFF. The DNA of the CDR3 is TGTGCCTCTCTCACCGCCGGGTGGGGAACTAATGAAAAACTGTTTTTT.

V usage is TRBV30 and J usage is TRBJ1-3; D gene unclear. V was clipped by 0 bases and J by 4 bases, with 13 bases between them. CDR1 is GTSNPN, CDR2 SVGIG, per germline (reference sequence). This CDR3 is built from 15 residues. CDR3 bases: TGTGCCTGGAGTGTAAGGTGGTCGGGGGGAAACACCATATATTTT. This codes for CAWSVRWSGGNTIYF.

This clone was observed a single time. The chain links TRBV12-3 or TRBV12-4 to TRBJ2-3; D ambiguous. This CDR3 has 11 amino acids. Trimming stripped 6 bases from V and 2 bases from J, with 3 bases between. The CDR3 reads CASRITDTQYF. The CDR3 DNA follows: TGTGCCAGCAGGATCACAGATACGCAGTATTTT.

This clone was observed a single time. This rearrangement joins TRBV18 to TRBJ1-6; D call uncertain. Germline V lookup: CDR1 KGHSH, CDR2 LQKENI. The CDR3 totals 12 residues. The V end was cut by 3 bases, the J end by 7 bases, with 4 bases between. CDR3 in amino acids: CASSPGNSPLHF. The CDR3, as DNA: TGTGCCAGCTCACCGGGGAATTCACCCCTCCACTTT.

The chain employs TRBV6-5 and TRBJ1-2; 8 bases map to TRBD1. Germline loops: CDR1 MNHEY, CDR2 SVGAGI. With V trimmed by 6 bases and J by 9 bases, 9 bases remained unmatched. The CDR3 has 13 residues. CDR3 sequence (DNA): TGTGCCAGCAGCGGTACAGGGGGTAGTAGCTACACCTTC. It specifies CASSGTGGSSYTF.

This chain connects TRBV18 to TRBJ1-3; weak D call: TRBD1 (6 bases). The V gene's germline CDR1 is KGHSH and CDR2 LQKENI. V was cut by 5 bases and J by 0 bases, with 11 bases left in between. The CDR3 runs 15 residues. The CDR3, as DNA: TGTGCCAGCTCATCCGGACAGAACTCTGGAAACACCATATATTTT. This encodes CASSSGQNSGNTIYF.

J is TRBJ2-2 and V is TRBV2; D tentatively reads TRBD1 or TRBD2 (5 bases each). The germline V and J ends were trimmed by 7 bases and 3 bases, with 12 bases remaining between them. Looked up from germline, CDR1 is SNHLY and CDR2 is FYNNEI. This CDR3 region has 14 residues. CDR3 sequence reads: CASKGDGDTGELFF. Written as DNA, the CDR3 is TGTGCCAGCAAAGGGGACGGAGACACCGGGGAGCTGTTTTTT.

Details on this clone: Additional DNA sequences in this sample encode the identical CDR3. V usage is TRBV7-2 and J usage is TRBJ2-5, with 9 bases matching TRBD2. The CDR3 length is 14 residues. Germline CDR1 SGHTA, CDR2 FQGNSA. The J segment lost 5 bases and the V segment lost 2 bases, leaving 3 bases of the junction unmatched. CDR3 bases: TGTGCCAGCAGCTTATTAGCGGGGGAGGAGACCCAGTACTTC. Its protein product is CASSLLAGEETQYF.

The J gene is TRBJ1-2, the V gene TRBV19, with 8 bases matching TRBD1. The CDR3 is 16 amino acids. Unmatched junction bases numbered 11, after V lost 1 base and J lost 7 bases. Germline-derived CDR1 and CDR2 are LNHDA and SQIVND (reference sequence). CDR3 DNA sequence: TGTGCCAGTAGTATAGGGCGTCGGACAGGGACTTCTGGCTACACCTTC. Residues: CASSIGRRTGTSGYTF. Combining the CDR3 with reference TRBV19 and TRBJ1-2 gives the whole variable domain DGGITQSPKYLFRKEGQNVTLSCEQNLNHDAMYWYRQDPGQGLRLIYYSQIVNDFQKGDIAEGYSVSREKKESFPLTVTSAQKNPTAFYLCASSIGRRTGTSGYTFGSGTRLTVV.

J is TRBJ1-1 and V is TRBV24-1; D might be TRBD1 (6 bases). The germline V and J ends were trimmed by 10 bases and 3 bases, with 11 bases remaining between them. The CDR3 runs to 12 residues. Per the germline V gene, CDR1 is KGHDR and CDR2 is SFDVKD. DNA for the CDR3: TGTGCCACTCAGGGGAGTTACACTGAAGCTTTCTTT. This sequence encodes CATQGSYTEAFF.

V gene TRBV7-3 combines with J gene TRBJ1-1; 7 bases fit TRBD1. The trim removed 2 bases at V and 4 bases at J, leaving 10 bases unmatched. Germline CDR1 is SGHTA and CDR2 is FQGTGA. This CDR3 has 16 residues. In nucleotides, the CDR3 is TGTGCCAGCAGCTTAGGAAATAGAGGGGGCGGCACTGAAGCTTTCTTT. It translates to CASSLGNRGGGTEAFF.

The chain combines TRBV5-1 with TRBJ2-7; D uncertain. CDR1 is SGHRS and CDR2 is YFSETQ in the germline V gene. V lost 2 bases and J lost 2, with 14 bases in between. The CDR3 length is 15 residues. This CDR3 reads CASSLGQALTYEQYF. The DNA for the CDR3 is TGCGCCAGCAGCTTAGGCCAGGCTCTAACCTACGAGCAGTACTTC.

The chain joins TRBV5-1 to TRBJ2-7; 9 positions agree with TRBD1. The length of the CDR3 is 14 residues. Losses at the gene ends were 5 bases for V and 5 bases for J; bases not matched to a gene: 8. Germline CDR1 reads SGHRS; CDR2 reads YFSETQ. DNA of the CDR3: TGCGCCAGCAGAGTACAGGGGGCTGAAAACGAGCAGTACTTC. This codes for CASRVQGAENEQYF.

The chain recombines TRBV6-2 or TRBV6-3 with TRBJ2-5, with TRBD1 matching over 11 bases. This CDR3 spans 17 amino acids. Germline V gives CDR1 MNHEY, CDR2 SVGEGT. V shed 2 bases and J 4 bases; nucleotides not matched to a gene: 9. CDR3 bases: TGTGCCAGCAGTTACCCCCGGACAGGGGGCTATGGAGAGACCCAGTACTTC. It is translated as CASSYPRTGGYGETQYF.

CDR3 bases: TGTGCCAGCAATCAGGAACCCACCGGGGAGCTGTTTTTT. The encoded protein is CASNQEPTGELFF. The chain carries TRBV12-3 or TRBV12-4 and TRBJ2-2; D unresolved. The CDR3 has 13 amino acids. Trimming shortened V by 7 bases and J by 4 bases, and 10 bases separated the two germline ends.

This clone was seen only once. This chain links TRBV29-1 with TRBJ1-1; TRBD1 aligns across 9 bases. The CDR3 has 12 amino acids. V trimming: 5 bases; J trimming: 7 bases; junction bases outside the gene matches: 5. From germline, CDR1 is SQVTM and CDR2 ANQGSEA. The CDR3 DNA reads TGCAGCGTTAAACAGGGGGCCGTTGAAGCTTTCTTT. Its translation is CSVKQGAVEAFF.

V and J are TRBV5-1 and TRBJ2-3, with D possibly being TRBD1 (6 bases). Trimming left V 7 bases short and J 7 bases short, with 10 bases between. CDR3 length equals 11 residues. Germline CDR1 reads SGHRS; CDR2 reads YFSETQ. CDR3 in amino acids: CASRQVNTQYF. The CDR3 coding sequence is TGCGCCAGCCGACAGGTCAATACGCAGTATTTT.

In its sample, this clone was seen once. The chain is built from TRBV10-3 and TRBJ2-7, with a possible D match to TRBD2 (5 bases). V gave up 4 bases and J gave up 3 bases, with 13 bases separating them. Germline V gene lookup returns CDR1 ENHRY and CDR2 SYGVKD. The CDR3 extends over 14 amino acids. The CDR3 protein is CAISGGLQNYEQYF. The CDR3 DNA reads TGTGCCATCAGTGGCGGGCTGCAAAACTACGAGCAGTACTTC.

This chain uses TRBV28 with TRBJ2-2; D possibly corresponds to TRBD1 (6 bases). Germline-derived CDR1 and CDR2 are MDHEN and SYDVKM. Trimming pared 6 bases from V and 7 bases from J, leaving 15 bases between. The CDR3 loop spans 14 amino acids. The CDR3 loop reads CASRPDRSGGELFF. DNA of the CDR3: TGTGCCAGCAGGCCTGACAGGAGTGGCGGGGAGCTGTTTTTT.

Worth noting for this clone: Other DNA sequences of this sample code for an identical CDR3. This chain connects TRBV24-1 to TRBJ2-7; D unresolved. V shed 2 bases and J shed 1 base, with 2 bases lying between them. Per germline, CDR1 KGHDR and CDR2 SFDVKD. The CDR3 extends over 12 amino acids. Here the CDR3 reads CATSDSSYEQYF. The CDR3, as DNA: TGTGCCACCAGTGATTCATCCTACGAGCAGTACTTC.

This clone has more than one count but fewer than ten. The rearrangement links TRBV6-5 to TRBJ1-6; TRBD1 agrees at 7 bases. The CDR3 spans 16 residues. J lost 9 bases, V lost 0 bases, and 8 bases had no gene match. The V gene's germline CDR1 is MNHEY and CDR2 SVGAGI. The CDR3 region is CASSYSRQGGSSPLHF. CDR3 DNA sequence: TGTGCCAGCAGTTACTCTCGTCAGGGGGGGAGTTCACCCCTCCACTTT.

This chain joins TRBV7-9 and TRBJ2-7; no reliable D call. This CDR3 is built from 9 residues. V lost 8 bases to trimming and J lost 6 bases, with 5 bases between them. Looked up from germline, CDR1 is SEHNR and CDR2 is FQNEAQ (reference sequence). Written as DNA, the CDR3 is TGTGCCAGCCCTTCCGAGCAGTACTTC. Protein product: CASPSEQYF.

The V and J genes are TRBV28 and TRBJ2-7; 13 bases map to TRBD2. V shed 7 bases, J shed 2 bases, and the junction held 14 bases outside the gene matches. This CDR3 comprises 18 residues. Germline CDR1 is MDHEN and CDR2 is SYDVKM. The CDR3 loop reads CASKVSWTSGRSPYEQYF. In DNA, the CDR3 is TGTGCCAGCAAAGTATCCTGGACTAGCGGGAGATCCCCCTACGAGCAGTACTTC.